These 27 T cell receptor beta chains were sequenced from one sample in a study of blood T cell repertoires in COVID-19. Profiled with immunoSEQ multiplex PCR; TCRdb holds only in-frame clones, not every one. This sample carries about 240,000 clones, around four fifths of them seen once, and the ten largest clones take around 4.7%. Sequenced: peripheral blood. Receptors originate from a woman aged 65 to 85 with acute or convalescent COVID-19.

The chain joins TRBV19 to TRBJ2-4; D remains ambiguous. Trimming removed 4 bases from V and 0 bases from J, with 16 bases in between. The CDR3 consists of 17 residues. Germline loops: CDR1 LNHDA, CDR2 SQIVND (reference sequence). In nucleotides, the CDR3 is TGTGCCAGTAGTACAACCGCCATCACAATAGCCAAAAACATTCAGTACTTC. Its translation: CASSTTAITIAKNIQYF. Using reference TRBV19 and TRBJ2-4 for the parts outside the CDR3, the full variable domain is DGGITQSPKYLFRKEGQNVTLSCEQNLNHDAMYWYRQDPGQGLRLIYYSQIVNDFQKGDIAEGYSVSREKKESFPLTVTSAQKNPTAFYLCASSTTAITIAKNIQYFGAGTRLSVL.

The chain recombines TRBV3-1 (or the pseudogene TRBV3-2) with TRBJ1-6; D is perhaps TRBD1 (5 bases). In germline, CDR1 is LGHDT, CDR2 YNNKEL (reference sequence). Trimming left V 4 bases short and J 8 bases short, with 15 bases between. The CDR3 is 15 amino acids. The CDR3 nucleotides are TGTGCCAGCAGCCCGGGGGAGGGGCGGTATTCACCCCTCCACTTT. Translation gives CASSPGEGRYSPLHF.

The chain carries TRBV2 and TRBJ1-6; TRBD1 matches 7 bases. The V gene end was trimmed by 7 bases and the J gene end by 7 bases; junction bases not matched to a gene: 7. This CDR3 is 14 amino acids long. The germline V gene encodes CDR1 SNHLY and CDR2 FYNNEI. CDR3: CASTLRGENSPLHF. DNA of the CDR3: TGTGCCAGCACCCTCAGGGGGGAGAATTCACCCCTCCACTTT. The whole variable domain, remainder taken from reference TRBV2 and TRBJ1-6, is EPEVTQTPSHQVTQMGQEVILRCVPISNHLYFYWYRQILGQKVEFLVSFYNNEISEKSEIFDDQFSVERPDGSNFTLKIRSTKLEDSAMYFCASTLRGENSPLHFGNGTRLTVT.

This chain joins TRBV9 and TRBJ1-2, with D unclear. Trimming stripped 4 bases from V and 0 bases from J, with 4 bases between. This CDR3 spans 12 amino acids. CDR1 is SGDLS, CDR2 YYNGEE, per germline. CDR3 bases: TGTGCCAGCAGCCCGGCTAACTATGGCTACACCTTC. This sequence encodes CASSPANYGYTF.

The CDR3 sequence is CASSEASGFGQPQHF. CDR3 nucleotides: TGTGCCAGCAGTGAAGCCTCAGGGTTTGGTCAGCCCCAGCATTTT. The chain carries TRBV6-1 and TRBJ1-5; maybe TRBD1 (5 bases). This CDR3 has 15 amino acids. Germline CDR1 MNHNS, CDR2 SASEGT. Between the trimmed V and J ends, which lost 0 bases and 6 bases, there was a span of 12 bases.

This clone appeared a few times. The rearrangement joins TRBV28 to TRBJ1-6, with D possibly matching TRBD1 (6 bases). Per germline, CDR1 MDHEN and CDR2 SYDVKM. CDR3 size: 15 residues. Trimming took off 3 bases at V and 4 bases at J, with 10 bases between the two ends. Here the CDR3 reads CASSLDSRYNSPLHF. CDR3 in DNA: TGTGCCAGCAGTTTGGACAGCAGATATAATTCACCCCTCCACTTT. Full variable domain (missing parts from reference TRBV28 and TRBJ1-6): DVKVTQSSRYLVKRTGEKVFLECVQDMDHENMFWYRQDPGLGLRLIYFSYDVKMKEKGDIPEGYSVSREKKERFSLILESASTNQTSMYLCASSLDSRYNSPLHFGNGTRLTVT.

This clone occurred once. The chain uses TRBV5-6 and TRBJ1-5; TRBD1 aligns across 7 bases. Germline V gene lookup returns CDR1 SGHDT and CDR2 YYEEEE. V lost 4 bases to trimming and J lost 2 bases; unmatched junction nucleotides: 6. The CDR3 spans 15 residues. CDR3 protein: CASSQTGAGNQPQHF. In DNA form, the CDR3 reads TGTGCCAGCAGCCAAACAGGGGCCGGCAATCAGCCCCAGCATTTT.

The chain links TRBV6-5 to TRBJ1-2; a possible D gene is TRBD1 (6 bases). From germline, CDR1 is MNHEY and CDR2 SVGAGI. V lost 5 bases to trimming and J lost 8 bases, with 21 bases between them. CDR3 length: 15 amino acids. Here the CDR3 reads CASSSTGSPSIGYTF. The DNA of the CDR3 is TGTGCCAGCAGTAGTACAGGGAGCCCATCCATCGGCTACACCTTC.

The chain couples TRBV6-1 to TRBJ2-5; TRBD1 matches at 7 bases. Germline CDR1 is MNHNS and CDR2 is SASEGT. The CDR3 extends over 17 amino acids. The V and J ends lost 3 bases and 0 bases, in that order; junction bases with no gene match: 10. CDR3 amino acids: CASSDDTTGYYQETQYF. The CDR3 DNA sequence: TGTGCCAGCAGTGACGACACGACAGGGTACTACCAAGAGACCCAGTACTTC.

J is TRBJ1-1 and V is TRBV5-1; the D gene is possibly TRBD1 (5 bases). This CDR3 has 13 residues. Per the germline V gene, CDR1 is SGHRS and CDR2 is YFSETQ. The V end was cut by 5 bases, the J end by 3 bases, with 11 bases between. Written as DNA, the CDR3 is TGCGCCAGCAGACTTGGGGGGTACACTGAAGCTTTCTTT. Protein sequence: CASRLGGYTEAFF.

The chain couples TRBV5-1 to TRBJ1-6; 7 bases are shared with TRBD1. Germline assignment: CDR1 SGHRS and CDR2 YFSETQ. The trim removed 0 bases at V and 10 bases at J, leaving 7 bases unmatched. The CDR3 is 15 amino acids. The CDR3: CASSLEGADGSPLHF. The CDR3 coding sequence is TGCGCCAGCAGCTTGGAGGGGGCAGATGGGTCACCCCTCCACTTT.

This chain uses TRBV6-5 with TRBJ2-7; 7 bases align to TRBD1. CDR3 length equals 15 residues. V gave up 5 bases and J gave up 4 bases; unmatched junction bases: 11. From germline, CDR1 is MNHEY and CDR2 SVGAGI. The CDR3 region is CASSPRQGAFYEQYF. The CDR3 region has the DNA TGTGCCAGCAGTCCAAGACAGGGAGCTTTTTACGAGCAGTACTTC.

V gene TRBV19 combines with J gene TRBJ2-4; 7 bases map to TRBD1. V was clipped by 6 bases and J by 3 bases; unmatched bases: 5. The CDR3 runs 14 residues. Germline V gives CDR1 LNHDA, CDR2 SQIVND (reference sequence). CDR3 DNA: TGTGCCAGTAGCATAAGACAGGGCAAAAACATTCAGTACTTC. Its protein product is CASSIRQGKNIQYF.

V is TRBV6-5 and J is TRBJ2-7; tentative D call: TRBD1 (5 bases). CDR1 is MNHEY and CDR2 is SVGAGI in the germline V gene. V was pared by 5 bases and J by 1 base, with 12 bases between. There are 14 residues in the CDR3. Here the CDR3 reads CASSHDSGSYEQYF. The CDR3 region has the DNA TGTGCCAGCAGTCACGACAGTGGATCCTACGAGCAGTACTTC.

V is TRBV7-9 and J is TRBJ1-1, with 12 bases aligning to TRBD1. The CDR3 is 17 residues long. The trim removed 5 bases at V and 5 bases at J, leaving 12 bases unmatched. The germline gives CDR1 SEHNR, CDR2 FQNEAQ (reference sequence). The CDR3 here is CASSPLAGTGGGTEAFF. Here the CDR3 DNA reads TGTGCCAGCAGCCCCTTAGCCGGGACAGGGGGCGGTACTGAAGCTTTCTTT.

The V gene is TRBV28, the J gene TRBJ1-1; no reliable D call. The CDR3 sequence is 14 residues long. The germline V and J ends were trimmed by 7 bases and 4 bases, with 16 bases remaining between them. Germline V gene sequence: CDR1 MDHEN, CDR2 SYDVKM. The CDR3 sequence is CASTSVPTVTEAFF. The CDR3, as DNA: TGTGCCAGCACCTCGGTTCCAACGGTCACTGAAGCTTTCTTT. The variable domain in full, completed from reference TRBV28 and TRBJ1-1, reads DVKVTQSSRYLVKRTGEKVFLECVQDMDHENMFWYRQDPGLGLRLIYFSYDVKMKEKGDIPEGYSVSREKKERFSLILESASTNQTSMYLCASTSVPTVTEAFFGQGTRLTVV.

This chain uses TRBV6-5 with TRBJ2-7; tentative D call: TRBD2 (5 bases). Deletions cut 10 bases from V and 2 bases from J, with 12 bases between. The CDR3 length is 12 residues. From germline, CDR1 is MNHEY and CDR2 SVGAGI. The chain's CDR3 is CATTTGTYEQYF. The CDR3 nucleotides read TGTGCCACGACGACGGGAACCTACGAGCAGTACTTC.

This clone is a singleton in its sample. The chain uses TRBV6-4 and TRBJ2-7; possibly TRBD1 for D (5 bases). Germline CDR1 reads MRHNA; CDR2 reads SNTAGT. The V end lost 7 bases, the J end lost 3 bases, and 13 bases lay between the germline ends. CDR3 size: 13 residues. CDR3 bases: TGTGCCAGCAAAGCAGGGAATCGCTACGAGCAGTACTTC. It specifies CASKAGNRYEQYF.

The chain couples TRBV10-3 to TRBJ1-6; the match to TRBD1 covers 7 bases. With 6 bases clipped from V and 5 bases from J, the junction kept 10 bases outside the gene matches. This CDR3 has 16 amino acids. Germline V gene data show CDR1 as ENHRY and CDR2 as SYGVKD. The CDR3 spells CAIRGGAGTNNSPLHF. DNA of the CDR3: TGTGCCATCAGAGGGGGCGCGGGGACGAATAATTCACCCCTCCACTTT.

The chain has TRBV11-3 and TRBJ2-5; TRBD2 agrees at 12 bases. Germline CDR1 SGHNT, CDR2 YENEEA. Unmatched junction bases numbered 6, after V lost 5 bases and J lost 2 bases. The CDR3 covers 16 residues. CDR3 coding DNA: TGTGCCAGCAGCCCGGGACTAGCGGGTGAACAAGAGACCCAGTACTTC. It translates to CASSPGLAGEQETQYF.

This clone was counted once. The chain couples TRBV2 to TRBJ2-1; D possibly corresponds to TRBD2 (7 bases). The CDR3 is 15 residues long. CDR1 SNHLY and CDR2 FYNNEI come from the germline V gene. Trimming stripped 4 bases from V and 4 bases from J, with 14 bases between. The CDR3 reads CASSVRGGPYNEQFF. The CDR3 nucleotides are TGTGCCAGCAGTGTAAGGGGGGGCCCTTACAATGAGCAGTTCTTC.

The chain links TRBV27 to TRBJ1-3, with D perhaps TRBD1 (6 bases). Trimming shortened V by 3 bases and J by 6 bases, and 12 bases separated the two germline ends. Germline lookup yields CDR1 MNHEY and CDR2 SMNVEV (reference sequence). The CDR3 has 14 amino acids. The CDR3 protein is CASSFTGRENTIYF. CDR3 in DNA: TGTGCCAGCAGTTTTACAGGGAGGGAAAACACCATATATTTT.

The chain joins TRBV6-2 or TRBV6-3 to TRBJ2-5; D call uncertain. The CDR3 has 14 amino acids. V gave up 0 bases and J gave up 1 base, with 6 bases separating them. Germline values: CDR1 MNHEY, CDR2 SVGEGT. The CDR3 coding sequence is TGTGCCAGCAGTTACTCCCGCAGCCAAGAGACCCAGTACTTC. Translated, it gives CASSYSRSQETQYF.

V is TRBV2 and J is TRBJ1-2; unclear D gene. The V end lost 6 bases, the J end lost 6 bases, and 14 bases lay between the germline ends. This CDR3 comprises 13 residues. CDR1 and CDR2 from the germline V gene are SNHLY and FYNNEI. The CDR3 here is CASRVSPGHGYTF. Written as DNA, the CDR3 is TGTGCCAGCAGGGTCTCCCCGGGTCATGGCTACACCTTC.

The rearrangement links TRBV5-1 to TRBJ2-2, with unresolved D. Germline V gene sequence: CDR1 SGHRS, CDR2 YFSETQ. The CDR3 totals 14 residues. V gave up 3 bases and J gave up 5 bases, with 11 bases separating them. The CDR3 sequence: CASSWADVTGELFF. The DNA for the CDR3 is TGCGCCAGCAGCTGGGCCGACGTTACCGGGGAGCTGTTTTTT. Combining the CDR3 with reference TRBV5-1 and TRBJ2-2 gives the whole variable domain KAGVTQTPRYLIKTRGQQVTLSCSPISGHRSVSWYQQTPGQGLQFLFEYFSETQRNKGNFPGRFSGRQFSNSRSEMNVSTLELGDSALYLCASSWADVTGELFFGEGSRLTVL.

The genes are TRBV30 and TRBJ1-5; TRBD1 agrees at 8 bases. The V and J ends lost 2 bases and 4 bases, in that order; junction bases with no gene match: 10. Looked up from germline, CDR1 is GTSNPN and CDR2 is SVGIG (reference sequence). The CDR3 has 16 residues. Here the CDR3 reads CAWSPLRQGTNQPQHF. In nucleotides, the CDR3 is TGTGCCTGGAGTCCACTCCGACAGGGGACAAATCAGCCCCAGCATTTT.

V and J are TRBV5-1 and TRBJ2-2; tentatively, D is TRBD1 (6 bases). Deletions cut 4 bases from V and 0 bases from J, with 10 bases between. Germline V CDR1 and CDR2: SGHRS, YFSETQ. This CDR3 has 15 residues. The CDR3 nucleotides read TGCGCCAGCAGCCAACAGGGCCCGAACACCGGGGAGCTGTTTTTT. This encodes CASSQQGPNTGELFF.